This T cell receptor (beta chain) was profiled in a study of blood T cell repertoires in COVID-19. For the study at large: Material from acute and convalescent COVID-19 was sourced from the United States, Italy and Spain. The cDNA or gDNA used as material had been derived from T cells, B-cell-depleted T cells, or PBMCs.

J gave up 6 bases and V 2 bases, and 8 bases lay outside the gene matches. The CDR3 loop spans 16 amino acids. Germline CDR1 and CDR2: KGHSH and LQKENI. In the source study's methods: Amplifying reference gene primers gave estimates of nucleated cell counts. TCRdb keeps only in-frame clones here, not all; method: immunoSEQ multiplex PCR. That table gives V, J and clone size, and the DNA gave D and trimming. Among roughly 230,000 clones, roughly 90% were seen once, and the ten largest hold approximately 0.7%. The sequenced material came from peripheral blood. The chain combines TRBV18 with TRBJ2-7, with TRBD1 identical over 12 bases. This TCR was sampled from a human donor in a cohort sampled during active COVID-19. The CDR3 region is CASSPRGQGARSEQYF. DNA for the CDR3: TGTGCCAGCTCACCAAGGGGACAGGGGGCGAGGAGCGAGCAGTACTTC.